The following is a TCR beta chain sequence with its context. In the original analysis: Cell counts per sample came from amplifying reference gene primers. The protocol was immunoSEQ multiplex PCR, while the TCRdb copy is restricted to in-frame clones and leaves out a portion. V and J calls and clone size are as listed in that table; D and trimming were resolved from the DNA. The table has about 58,000 clones, 80% to 90% seen once; the top ten hold about 1.5%. Germline lookup yields CDR1 SGHNT and CDR2 YYREEE (reference sequence). The CDR3 totals 11 residues. The V and J ends lost 1 base and 4 bases respectively, with 2 bases between them. This sample was taken from a study of blood T cell repertoires in COVID-19. Turning to the study itself: Italy, Spain and the United States were the sources of the convalescent and acute COVID-19 samples.

The sample taken for sequencing was peripheral blood. The TCR sequence derives from a man aged 55 to 70 with acute or convalescent COVID-19. The genes are TRBV5-4 and TRBJ2-5; no clear D gene. The DNA for the CDR3 is TGTGCCAGCAGCTTGCGAGAGACCCAGTACTTC. Translation gives CASSLRETQYF.